Below are 20 T cell receptor beta chains sequenced from a single sample in a study of cytomegalovirus exposure and HLA in healthy donors. With 60 Vbeta and 13 Jbeta primers, the PCR was carried out. Libraries were prepared by immunoSEQ multiplex PCR; TCRdb keeps only in-frame clonotypes and omits some of them. The data hold about 240,000 clones, with about 85% observed a single time. The specimen sequenced was PBMCs. Every receptor here comes from a girl aged 2 to 9 in good health and CMV-seronegative.

The chain has TRBV7-8 and TRBJ2-1; D ambiguous. In germline, CDR1 is SGHVS, CDR2 FQNEAQ. The V and J ends lost 1 base and 0 bases respectively, with 13 bases between them. The CDR3 has 17 residues. The CDR3 coding sequence is TGTGCCAGCAGCTTAGGTTCTGTGGCCTCCTCCTACAATGAGCAGTTCTTC. Translation gives CASSLGSVASSYNEQFF.

The genes are TRBV6-6 and TRBJ1-2; maybe TRBD1 (5 bases). CDR1 and CDR2 (germline): MNHNY, SVGAGI (reference sequence). V was cut by 4 bases and J by 1 base, with 10 bases left in between. The CDR3 is made up of 14 amino acids. The CDR3 here is CASSSQTVNYGYTF. The CDR3 region has the DNA TGTGCCAGCAGTTCACAGACAGTTAACTATGGCTACACCTTC.

This clone occurred a few times. The rearrangement joins TRBV10-2 to TRBJ1-4; TRBD1 is a possible D gene (6 bases). The V end lost 5 bases, the J end lost 7 bases, and 20 bases lay between the germline ends. The CDR3 is 16 residues long. Germline V gene sequence: CDR1 WSHSY, CDR2 SAAADI. CDR3 protein: CASSPKMGGLAEKLFF. CDR3 nucleotide sequence: TGCGCCAGCAGTCCTAAAATGGGGGGGCTAGCTGAAAAACTGTTTTTT.

This rearrangement joins TRBV6-1 to TRBJ1-5; D gene unclear. Germline-derived CDR1 and CDR2 are MNHNS and SASEGT. CDR3 length: 13 amino acids. V lost 3 bases and J lost 4, with 7 bases in between. CDR3 sequence reads: CASSEVENQPQHF. CDR3 coding DNA: TGTGCCAGCAGTGAGGTCGAGAATCAGCCCCAGCATTTT.

The chain is built from TRBV6-6 and TRBJ1-1, with 8 nucleotides matching TRBD1. Per the germline V gene, CDR1 is MNHNY and CDR2 is SVGAGI (reference sequence). The CDR3 runs 15 residues. The ends lost 4 bases at V and 1 base at J; junction bases unmatched: 5. CDR3 loop: CASSSRTGTNTEAFF. The CDR3 DNA is TGTGCCAGCAGTTCACGGACAGGGACGAACACTGAAGCTTTCTTT.

The chain uses TRBV5-6 and TRBJ1-2; 7 bases agree with TRBD1. Trimming removed 6 bases from V and 4 bases from J; junction bases left unmatched: 6. The CDR3 totals 13 residues. Germline CDR1 and CDR2: SGHDT and YYEEEE. For the CDR3, the DNA is TGTGCCAGCACCCAGGGGGACACCTATGGCTACACCTTC. Protein product: CASTQGDTYGYTF.

The chain employs TRBV19 and TRBJ1-5; a weak D match, TRBD1 (5 bases). CDR1 LNHDA and CDR2 SQIVND come from the germline V gene (reference sequence). The CDR3 contains 15 residues. V lost 6 bases and J lost 0, with 12 bases in between. The CDR3 protein is CASRATVFSNQPQHF. The CDR3 bases are TGTGCCAGTAGGGCGACAGTCTTTAGCAATCAGCCCCAGCATTTT.

The chain has TRBV5-1 and TRBJ2-5; D possibly corresponds to TRBD1 (6 bases). V shed 3 bases and J shed 1 base, with 13 bases lying between them. The V gene's germline CDR1 is SGHRS and CDR2 YFSETQ. The CDR3 totals 15 residues. The CDR3 protein is CASSSRSGVQETQYF. The CDR3, as DNA: TGCGCCAGCAGCTCCCGTTCAGGGGTCCAAGAGACCCAGTACTTC.

This chain links TRBV11-2 with TRBJ1-2, with 7 bases lining up with TRBD1. The trim removed 5 bases at V and 13 bases at J, leaving 13 bases unmatched. CDR1 is SGHAT, CDR2 FQNNGV, per germline. The CDR3 covers 13 residues. CDR3 amino acids: CASSPRRGQWFTF. For the CDR3, the DNA is TGTGCCAGCAGCCCACGGAGGGGACAGTGGTTCACCTTC.

The chain uses TRBV2 and TRBJ1-2; 9 nucleotides match TRBD1. The CDR3 sequence is 13 residues long. After removal of 5 bases from V and 3 bases from J, the junction contained 1 base not matched to a gene. Germline-derived CDR1 and CDR2 are SNHLY and FYNNEI. The chain's CDR3 is CASSRDRDYGYTF. CDR3 bases: TGTGCCAGCAGTAGGGACAGGGACTATGGCTACACCTTC.

This clone was detected once. Other DNA sequences in the same sample also yield this CDR3. The V call is TRBV6-5, the J call TRBJ1-2; no clear D. This CDR3 region has 11 residues. Per the germline V gene, CDR1 is MNHEY and CDR2 is SVGAGI. Trimming shortened V by 6 bases and J by 2 bases, and 4 bases separated the two germline ends. The CDR3 DNA follows: TGTGCCAGCAGAACAAACTATGGCTACACCTTC. This gives the protein CASRTNYGYTF.

This rearrangement joins TRBV14 to TRBJ2-1; 8 nucleotides line up with TRBD2. CDR1 and CDR2 (germline): SGHDN, FVKESK. V was clipped by 1 base and J by 5 bases; unmatched bases: 7. This CDR3 has 16 residues. As DNA, the CDR3 is TGTGCCAGCAGCCAAGGGGGGACTAGTCTCAACAATGAGCAGTTCTTC. Its protein product is CASSQGGTSLNNEQFF. Filled out from reference TRBV14 and TRBJ2-1, the complete variable domain reads EAGVTQFPSHSVIEKGQTVTLRCDPISGHDNLYWYRRVMGKEIKFLLHFVKESKQDESGMPNNRFLAERTGGTYSTLKVQPAELEDSGVYFCASSQGGTSLNNEQFFGPGTRLTVL.

The J gene is TRBJ2-7, the V gene TRBV27; 8 nucleotides agree with TRBD2. This CDR3 has 15 residues. Germline lookup yields CDR1 MNHEY and CDR2 SMNVEV (reference sequence). V lost 5 bases and J lost 3; bases outside the gene matches: 9. CDR3 region: CASSRGSGLGYEQYF. CDR3 DNA sequence: TGTGCCAGCAGTCGGGGCTCGGGACTAGGCTACGAGCAGTACTTC.

The V call is TRBV19, the J call TRBJ1-6, with D possibly matching TRBD1 (5 bases). V gave up 7 bases and J gave up 8 bases, with 21 bases separating them. This CDR3 region has 16 residues. The germline V gene encodes CDR1 LNHDA and CDR2 SQIVND (reference sequence). The CDR3 protein is CASTITTGTGDSPLHF. The CDR3 DNA follows: TGTGCCAGTACTATTACAACCGGGACTGGAGATTCACCCCTCCACTTT.

The rearrangement joins TRBV18 to TRBJ1-1; D gene unclear. The germline CDR1 and CDR2 sequences are KGHSH and LQKENI. V was trimmed by 3 bases and J by 1 base, leaving 6 bases between them. The CDR3 spans 13 residues. The CDR3 loop is CASSPQANTEAFF. The CDR3 DNA reads as TGTGCCAGCTCACCTCAGGCGAACACTGAAGCTTTCTTT.

The table lists this clone with a few counts. The chain links TRBV6-1 to TRBJ1-4; TRBD1 is a possible D gene (5 bases). CDR1 is MNHNS and CDR2 is SASEGT in the germline V gene. V lost 3 bases, J lost 2 bases, and 13 bases lay in between. CDR3 size: 16 residues. The CDR3 is CASSDSGLRTNEKLFF. The CDR3 bases are TGTGCCAGCAGTGATTCGGGACTAAGGACTAATGAAAAACTGTTTTTT.

The rearrangement uses TRBV2 and TRBJ2-2, with 12 nucleotides matching TRBD2. V lost 3 bases and J lost 4; bases outside the gene matches: 9. The CDR3 has 18 residues. In germline, CDR1 is SNHLY, CDR2 FYNNEI. For the CDR3, the DNA is TGTGCCAGCAGTGAGGCTCACCTAGCGGGGGGGCCCACCGGGGAGCTGTTTTTT. Its translation is CASSEAHLAGGPTGELFF.

The chain employs TRBV29-1 and TRBJ1-5, with TRBD1 as a possible D gene (5 bases). This CDR3 contains 11 residues. From germline, CDR1 is SQVTM and CDR2 ANQGSEA. V was trimmed by 6 bases and J by 11 bases, leaving 14 bases between them. The CDR3 DNA reads as TGCAGCGTGGGGGGGGAAGCGGCCCAGCATTTT. It is translated as CSVGGEAAQHF.

V and J are TRBV9 and TRBJ1-2; 10 bases map to TRBD1. Germline V gene sequence: CDR1 SGDLS, CDR2 YYNGEE. Trimming cost V 4 bases and J 8 bases; bases outside gene matches: 11. This CDR3 spans 15 amino acids. The CDR3 DNA reads TGTGCCAGCAGCCCAGGGGTCGACAGGGGGCGAGGCTACACCTTC. Translating it yields CASSPGVDRGRGYTF.

This clone was counted a few times. The chain couples TRBV4-1 to TRBJ2-1, with 9 positions matching TRBD2. The CDR3 runs 14 residues. The V gene end was trimmed by 4 bases and the J gene end by 7 bases; junction bases not matched to a gene: 5. Per the germline V gene, CDR1 is MGHRA and CDR2 is YSYEKL. The CDR3 reads CASSLVAGVNEQFF. As DNA, the CDR3 is TGCGCCAGCAGCCTAGTAGCGGGAGTTAATGAGCAGTTCTTC.